The rows below give T cell receptor beta chains drawn from one sample of a study of blood T cell repertoires in COVID-19. Generated by immunoSEQ multiplex PCR, the TCRdb table keeps only in-frame clones and is missing some. The sample consists of 200,000 to 250,000 clones, about 85% of them appearing once. The sequencing input was peripheral blood. These receptors were taken from a man younger than 45 with active or convalescent COVID-19. The CDR3 runs from the conserved cysteine through the conserved F or W. D genes are given only for firm matches. Size values are once, few and many counts, or a class for expanded clones, and some rows have none.

>NA|TRBJ2-3|once|TRBV24-1
CATSDPSGGNTQYF
TGTGCCACCAGTGATCCCTCAGGGGGGAATACGCAGTATTTT
>TRBD2|TRBJ2-3|NA|TRBV6-2/TRBV6-3
CASSPPAGGLADTQYF
TGTGCCAGCAGCCCCCCTGCGGGGGGGCTTGCAGATACGCAGTATTTT
>TRBD2|TRBJ2-2|NA|TRBV19
CASSLGLAGTGELFF
TGTGCCAGTAGCTTGGGACTAGCGGGCACCGGGGAGCTGTTTTTT
>TRBD1|TRBJ2-1|once|TRBV10-1
CASSGTQGAWGPHEQFF
TGCGCCAGCAGCGGGACCCAGGGGGCTTGGGGACCGCATGAGCAGTTCTTC
>NA|TRBJ1-1|NA|TRBV28
CASSLDGGANTEAFF
TGTGCCAGCAGCTTAGATGGGGGGGCAAACACTGAAGCTTTCTTT
>TRBD2|TRBJ2-3|few|TRBV19
CASSIGGLAGANTDTQYF
TGTGCCAGTAGTATTGGGGGACTAGCGGGGGCAAACACAGATACGCAGTATTTT
>TRBD1|TRBJ2-2|NA|TRBV6-4
CASRGQGDTGELFF
TGTGCCAGCAGAGGACAGGGGGACACCGGGGAGCTGTTTTTT
>TRBD2|TRBJ2-3|NA|TRBV7-3
CASSLTSGNPDTQYF
TGTGCCAGCAGCCTAACTAGCGGGAACCCAGATACGCAGTATTTT
>TRBD1|TRBJ1-1|NA|TRBV29-1
CSVEDLGTGTNTEAFF
TGCAGCGTTGAAGATCTTGGGACAGGGACGAACACTGAAGCTTTCTTT
>TRBD2|TRBJ2-1|NA|TRBV6-5
CASSRTSGSYNEQFF
TGTGCCAGCAGTAGGACTAGCGGGAGTTACAATGAGCAGTTCTTC
>TRBD2|TRBJ2-1|NA|TRBV5-1
CASSPGLALGRYNEQFF
TGCGCCAGCAGCCCCGGACTAGCCCTCGGTAGGTACAATGAGCAGTTCTTC
>TRBD1|TRBJ1-1|NA|TRBV5-6
CASSRTGASTEAFF
TGTGCCAGCAGCCGAACAGGGGCATCCACTGAAGCTTTCTTT
>NA|TRBJ1-1|NA|TRBV15
CATSGAGGNLNTEAFF
TGTGCCACCAGCGGGGCCGGGGGGAACTTGAACACTGAAGCTTTCTTT
>TRBD1|TRBJ2-5|NA|TRBV6-4
CASSEQGVGVQETQYF
TGTGCCAGCAGTGAACAGGGGGTTGGAGTGCAAGAGACCCAGTACTTC
>TRBD1|TRBJ1-2|NA|TRBV6-6
CASSQGQANGYTF
TGTGCCAGCAGCCAGGGACAGGCGAATGGCTACACCTTC
>TRBD2|TRBJ2-1|NA|TRBV18
CASSPPGLARDNEQFF
TGTGCCAGCTCCCCCCCGGGACTAGCGCGTGACAATGAGCAGTTCTTC
>NA|TRBJ2-6|NA|TRBV4-2
CASSQAQNSGANVLTF
TGTGCCAGCAGCCAAGCCCAGAACTCTGGGGCCAACGTCCTGACTTTC
>TRBD1|TRBJ2-5|NA|TRBV7-9
CASSPPVTGTETQYF
TGTGCCAGCAGCCCACCGGTGACAGGGACGGAGACCCAGTACTTC
>NA|TRBJ1-4|NA|TRBV4-2
CASSQDPPGGGEKLFF
TGTGCCAGCAGCCAAGATCCCCCGGGGGGAGGAGAAAAACTGTTTTTT
>NA|TRBJ1-5|NA|TRBV21-1
CASTFRQGRYSNQPQHF
TGTGCCAGCACCTTTCGACAGGGGAGGTATAGCAATCAGCCCCAGCATTTT
>TRBD1|TRBJ1-6|NA|TRBV18
CASSSGTGRVSPLHF
TGTGCCAGCTCATCGGGGACAGGGAGGGTTTCACCCCTCCACTTT
>NA|TRBJ1-1|NA|TRBV5-6
CASLVGGNTEAFF
TGTGCCAGCCTCGTCGGCGGGAACACTGAAGCTTTCTTT
>NA|TRBJ2-2|NA|TRBV5-1
CASSLVKNTGELFF
TGCGCCAGCAGCTTGGTCAAGAACACCGGGGAGCTGTTTTTT
>TRBD1|TRBJ2-1|NA|TRBV7-2
CASSSSRDRGQFF
TGTGCCAGCAGCTCGTCCCGGGACAGAGGGCAGTTCTTC
>NA|TRBJ1-4|NA|TRBV13
CASSLGSGDEKLFF
TGTGCCAGCAGCTTAGGCTCCGGGGATGAAAAACTGTTTTTT
>NA|TRBJ2-5|NA|TRBV13
CASSLRNQETQYF
TGTGCCAGCAGCCTTCGTAACCAAGAGACCCAGTACTTC
>TRBD1|TRBJ2-2|NA|TRBV12-5
CASGTTGVDTGELFF
TGTGCTAGTGGGACGACAGGGGTAGACACCGGGGAGCTGTTTTTT
>TRBD2|TRBJ2-7|once|TRBV13
CASSLGEGEQYF
TGTGCCAGCAGCTTGGGGGAGGGGGAGCAGTACTTC
>TRBD2|TRBJ2-7|NA|TRBV10-1
CASRTSGPSYEQYF
TGCGCCAGCCGGACTAGCGGACCCTCCTACGAGCAGTACTTC
>NA|TRBJ1-1|NA|TRBV7-2
CASRYPGGGWAFF
TGTGCCAGCAGATACCCCGGGGGGGGCTGGGCTTTCTTT
>NA|TRBJ2-1|NA|TRBV5-1
CASSLSLGRREQFF
TGCGCCAGCAGCTTATCCCTCGGTAGGAGGGAGCAGTTCTTC
>NA|TRBJ1-1|NA|TRBV7-2
CASSLFTEDTEAFF
TGTGCCAGCAGCTTATTTACGGAGGACACTGAAGCTTTCTTT
>NA|TRBJ2-3|NA|TRBV4-3
CASSQQNRDTQYF
TGCGCCAGCAGCCAACAGAACCGAGATACGCAGTATTTT
>NA|TRBJ2-7|NA|TRBV27
CASSLLGSLNEQYF
TGTGCCAGCAGTTTATTGGGTAGCCTAAACGAGCAGTACTTC
>NA|TRBJ2-5|NA|TRBV5-1
CASSSLGGGMAETQYF
TGCGCCAGCAGCTCCTTGGGCGGAGGGATGGCGGAGACCCAGTACTTC
>NA|TRBJ1-2|NA|TRBV7-2
CASSLAGATGYTF
TGTGCCAGCAGCTTGGCGGGGGCTACTGGCTACACCTTC
>NA|TRBJ1-4|NA|TRBV10-1
CASSALRVGHSKEKLFF
TGCGCCAGCAGTGCGTTAAGGGTGGGACATTCCAAGGAAAAACTGTTTTTT
>NA|TRBJ2-5|many|TRBV9
CASSEGGDRYQETQYF
TGTGCCAGCAGCGAGGGGGGGGACAGGTACCAAGAGACCCAGTACTTC
>NA|TRBJ2-2|few|TRBV19
CASTYLALGTGELFF
TGTGCCAGTACCTACTTAGCGTTGGGCACCGGGGAGCTGTTTTTT
>TRBD1|TRBJ1-2|NA|TRBV7-2
CASSLVAQGAGAGYTF
TGTGCCAGCAGCTTAGTGGCACAGGGGGCAGGAGCTGGCTACACCTTC
>TRBD2|TRBJ2-2|NA|TRBV18
CASSPLPRTSGSGTTGELFF
TGTGCCAGCTCACCACTCCCCCGGACTAGCGGGAGTGGGACCACCGGGGAGCTGTTTTTT
>TRBD2|TRBJ2-2|NA|TRBV7-8
CASSPRLAGRNTGELFF
TGTGCCAGCAGCCCGAGACTAGCGGGGAGGAACACCGGGGAGCTGTTTTTT
>TRBD2|TRBJ2-3|NA|TRBV5-4
CASSLPSGGATDTQYF
TGTGCCAGCAGCCTCCCTAGCGGGGGAGCCACAGATACGCAGTATTTT
>NA|TRBJ1-1|NA|TRBV4-3
CASSQDSGSEAFF
TGCGCCAGCAGCCAAGATTCGGGGAGTGAAGCTTTCTTT
>NA|TRBJ2-7|NA|TRBV28
CASNGGAGYEQYF
TGTGCCAGCAACGGAGGGGCGGGCTACGAGCAGTACTTC
>NA|TRBJ1-1|NA|TRBV28
CASRSMIRRAFF
TGTGCCAGCAGGTCTATGATTAGAAGAGCTTTCTTT
>NA|TRBJ1-4|NA|TRBV28
CASSLYGGANEKLFF
TGTGCCAGCAGTTTATATGGGGGGGCCAATGAAAAACTGTTTTTT
>TRBD1|TRBJ2-7|NA|TRBV28
CVTGQDYEQYF
TGTGTCACAGGACAGGACTACGAGCAGTACTTC
>TRBD2|TRBJ2-3|NA|TRBV19
CASSMGPASGLNTQYF
TGTGCCAGTAGTATGGGCCCGGCTAGCGGGCTTAATACGCAGTATTTT
>TRBD1|TRBJ2-5|NA|TRBV3-1/TRBV3-2
CASSQATGGRGTQYF
TGTGCCAGCAGCCAAGCCACAGGGGGTCGGGGGACCCAGTACTTC
>NA|TRBJ2-5|NA|TRBV25-1
CASTPPGTSLTQTQYF
TGTGCCAGCACTCCTCCTGGGACAAGTCTGACGCAGACCCAGTACTTC
>TRBD2|TRBJ2-2|NA|TRBV13
CASSPRGKTTGELFF
TGTGCCAGCAGCCCGCGGGGGAAAACCACCGGGGAGCTGTTTTTT